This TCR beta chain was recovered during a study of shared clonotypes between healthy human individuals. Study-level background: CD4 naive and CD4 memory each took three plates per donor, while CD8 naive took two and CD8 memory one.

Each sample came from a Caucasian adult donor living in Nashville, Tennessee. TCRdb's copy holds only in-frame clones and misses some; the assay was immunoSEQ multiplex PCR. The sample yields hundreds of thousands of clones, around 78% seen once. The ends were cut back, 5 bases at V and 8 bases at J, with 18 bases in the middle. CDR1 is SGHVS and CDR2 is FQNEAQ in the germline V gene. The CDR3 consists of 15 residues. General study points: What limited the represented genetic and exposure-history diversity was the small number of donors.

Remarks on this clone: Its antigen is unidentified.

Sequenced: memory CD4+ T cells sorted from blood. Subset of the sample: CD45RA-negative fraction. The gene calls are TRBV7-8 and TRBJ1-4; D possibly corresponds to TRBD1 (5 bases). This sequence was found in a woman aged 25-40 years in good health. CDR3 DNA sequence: TGTGCCAGCAGCCAAGGTCTGGGGGGAGGAGAAAAACTGTTTTTT. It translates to CASSQGLGGGEKLFF. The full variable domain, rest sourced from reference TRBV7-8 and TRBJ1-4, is GAGVSQSPRYKVAKRGQDVALRCDPISGHVSLFWYQQALGQGPEFLTYFQNEAQLDKSGLPSDRFFAERPEGSVSTLKIQRTQQEDSAVYLCASSQGLGGGEKLFFGSGTQLSVL.